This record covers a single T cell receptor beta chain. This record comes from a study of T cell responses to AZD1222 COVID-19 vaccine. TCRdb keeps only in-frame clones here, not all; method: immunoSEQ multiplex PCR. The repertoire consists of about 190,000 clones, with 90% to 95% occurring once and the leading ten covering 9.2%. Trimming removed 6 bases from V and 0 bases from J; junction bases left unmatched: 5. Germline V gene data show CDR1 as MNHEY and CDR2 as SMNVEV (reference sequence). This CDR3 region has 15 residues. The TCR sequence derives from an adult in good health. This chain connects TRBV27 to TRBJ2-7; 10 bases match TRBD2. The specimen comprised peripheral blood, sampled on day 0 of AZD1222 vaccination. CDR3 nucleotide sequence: TGTGCCAGCAGCCCAGCGGGGGGGAGCTCCTACGAGCAGTACTTC. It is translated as CASSPAGGSSYEQYF.